This T cell receptor (beta chain) was found in a study of molecular identifiers for immune sequencing clone quantification. Findings of the study overall: Over 99% of effector molecules, but under 1% in naive cells, were held by clones with more than 20 RNA copies.

The CDR3 consists of 14 residues. CDR1 and CDR2 from the germline V gene are MGHRA and YSYEKL. Trimming took 2 bases from V and 7 from J, leaving 14 bases between them. Note on this clonotype: Antigen: not known.

TCRdb reprocessed the PCR reads via MiXCR and lists one record per CDR3 protein. The repertoire holds around 480,000 distinct CDR3 sequences, about a fifth seen once, with about 0.8% in the top ten. Sequencing was done on a sample of naive CD8+ T cells from blood, with Jurkat cell RNA spiked in. Subset specified: FACS-sorted CD8+CD4-CCR7+CD45RA+ naive T cells. This clonotype originated in a human donor in good health. Some libraries in this study had Jurkat cell RNA spiked in. The chain uses TRBV4-1 and TRBJ2-5; no firm D call. CDR3: CASSQTPGSVTQYF. In DNA form, the CDR3 reads TGCGCCAGCAGCCAAACCCCCGGGTCAGTGACCCAGTACTTC.